The 13 T cell receptor beta chains listed next were all sequenced from one sample in a study of T cells in Graves' hyperthyroidism and ophthalmopathy. RNA transcripts were the template for amplifying TCR beta CDR3 regions. An initial round of RT-PCR targeting the TCR CDR3 relied on the HTBI primer set. TCRdb re-derived calls from the multiplex PCR reads in MiXCR, one entry per CDR3 protein. The data contain 300,000 to 400,000 distinct CDR3 sequences, 21% of them singletons. Material: blood. These receptors all come from a woman aged 45-59 years with Graves' hyperthyroidism.

The CDR3 coding sequence is TGCGCCAGCAGGGGAAAAAGCTCCTACGAGCAGTACTTC. This gives the protein CASRGKSSYEQYF. The chain recombines TRBV5-1 with TRBJ2-7; no definite D call. The CDR3 consists of 13 residues. V was pared by 5 bases and J by 0 bases, with 9 bases between. The germline V gene encodes CDR1 SGHRS and CDR2 YFSETQ.

CDR3 nucleotide sequence: TGTGCCAGTCCGGGACAGGAGACGGGACTGTCCGCCGGGGAGCTGTTTTTT. Protein product: CASPGQETGLSAGELFF. V is TRBV30 and J is TRBJ2-2; 8 bases agree with TRBD1. This CDR3 spans 17 amino acids. From germline, CDR1 is GTSNPN and CDR2 SVGIG (reference sequence). V lost 8 bases to trimming and J lost 6 bases; unmatched junction nucleotides: 20. The variable domain in full, with the rest retrieved from reference TRBV30 and TRBJ2-2, is SQTIHQWPATLVQPVGSPLSLECTVEGTSNPNLYWYRQAAGRGLQLLFYSVGIGQISSEVPQNLSASRPQDRQFILSSKKLLLSDSGFYLCASPGQETGLSAGELFFGEGSRLTVL.

This rearrangement joins TRBV2 to TRBJ2-3, with D maybe TRBD1 (6 bases). V was shortened by 4 bases and J by 4 bases, with 6 bases between the two germline ends. The CDR3 extends over 12 amino acids. Germline V gene lookup returns CDR1 SNHLY and CDR2 FYNNEI. For the CDR3, the DNA is TGTGCCAGCAGTGGGGGGCCAGATACGCAGTATTTT. It yields the protein CASSGGPDTQYF.

This clonotype came up many times. This chain joins TRBV5-1 and TRBJ1-2; no firm D call. Germline values: CDR1 SGHRS, CDR2 YFSETQ. Trimming pared 3 bases from V and 3 bases from J, leaving 12 bases between. The CDR3 runs 14 residues. CDR3 in amino acids: CASSSNLADYGYTF. CDR3 sequence (DNA): TGCGCCAGCAGCTCAAATTTAGCAGACTATGGCTACACCTTC. The entire variable domain, with the rest obtained from reference TRBV5-1 and TRBJ1-2, is as follows: KAGVTQTPRYLIKTRGQQVTLSCSPISGHRSVSWYQQTPGQGLQFLFEYFSETQRNKGNFPGRFSGRQFSNSRSEMNVSTLELGDSALYLCASSSNLADYGYTFGSGTRLTVV.

The table lists this clonotype with many counts. The rearrangement joins TRBV28 to TRBJ2-1, with a tentative D call TRBD2 (6 bases). The CDR3 is made up of 19 amino acids. V was pared by 2 bases and J by 2 bases, with 22 bases between. The germline gives CDR1 MDHEN, CDR2 SYDVKM. The CDR3 reads CASSLPQPKEGWPYNEQFF. As DNA, the CDR3 is TGTGCCAGCAGTTTACCGCAGCCTAAGGAGGGTTGGCCCTACAATGAGCAGTTCTTC.

The table lists this clonotype with a few counts. This chain joins TRBV9 and TRBJ2-7, with TRBD1 matching 8 bases. V lost 4 bases, J lost 2 bases, and 5 bases stayed unmatched. CDR3 size: 14 residues. Germline CDR1 and CDR2: SGDLS and YYNGEE. The CDR3 spells CASSLGQDTYEQYF. CDR3 coding DNA: TGTGCCAGCAGCTTGGGACAGGACACCTACGAGCAGTACTTC.

This clonotype was recorded many times. The chain joins TRBV12-3 or TRBV12-4 to TRBJ2-7; 11 nucleotides match TRBD2. The ends lost 3 bases at V and 2 bases at J; junction bases unmatched: 6. The CDR3 has 16 amino acids. The CDR3 loop reads CASSLVLAGAPYEQYF. CDR3 nucleotide sequence: TGTGCCAGCAGTTTGGTACTAGCGGGAGCTCCCTACGAGCAGTACTTC.

Written as DNA, the CDR3 is TGTGCCAGCAGTGGGATTCTGACTAGCATTTACGAGCAGTACTTC. Translating gives CASSGILTSIYEQYF. The chain uses TRBV2 and TRBJ2-7; 7 nucleotides line up with TRBD2. The CDR3 consists of 15 residues. With 4 bases clipped from V and 4 bases from J, the junction kept 10 bases outside the gene matches. CDR1 SNHLY and CDR2 FYNNEI come from the germline V gene.

This clonotype was counted a few times. The J gene is TRBJ2-3, the V gene TRBV5-1, with 16 bases lining up with TRBD2. In germline, CDR1 is SGHRS, CDR2 YFSETQ. The junction had 5 bases not matched to a gene; V was cut back by 4 bases and J by 6 bases. The CDR3 sequence is 16 residues long. CDR3 sequence (DNA): TGCGCCAGCAGCGTGGGACTAGCGGGAGGGCCTGATACGCAGTATTTT. Protein sequence: CASSVGLAGGPDTQYF. Full variable domain (missing parts from reference TRBV5-1 and TRBJ2-3): KAGVTQTPRYLIKTRGQQVTLSCSPISGHRSVSWYQQTPGQGLQFLFEYFSETQRNKGNFPGRFSGRQFSNSRSEMNVSTLELGDSALYLCASSVGLAGGPDTQYFGPGTRLTVL.

This clonotype was counted ten times or more. This chain uses TRBV7-8 with TRBJ2-3, with 8 bases lining up with TRBD2. The CDR3 length is 15 residues. Trimming took 5 bases from V and 6 from J; bases not matched to a gene: 10. The V gene's germline CDR1 is SGHVS and CDR2 FQNEAQ. CDR3 sequence reads: CASSPEGREDDTQYF. Written as DNA, the CDR3 is TGTGCCAGCAGCCCTGAGGGGCGGGAGGATGATACGCAGTATTTT.

This clonotype was recorded many times. This chain joins TRBV12-3 or TRBV12-4 and TRBJ2-7; perhaps TRBD1 as D (6 bases). This CDR3 has 15 residues. Trimming took 4 bases from V and 6 from J, leaving 19 bases between them. The CDR3, as DNA: TGTGCCAGCAGTTCCAGTCCGGCAGGGGTCAGCGAGCAGTACTTC. Translating gives CASSSSPAGVSEQYF.

The chain uses TRBV3-1 and TRBJ2-7; 13 bases align to TRBD2. Looked up from germline, CDR1 is LGHDT and CDR2 is YNNKEL (reference sequence). The CDR3 has 19 residues. V gave up 9 bases and J gave up 0 bases; unmatched junction bases: 17. The CDR3 sequence: CARREGTSGATRSSYEQYF. The CDR3 DNA follows: TGTGCCAGAAGAGAAGGGACTAGCGGGGCCACTAGGAGCTCCTACGAGCAGTACTTC.

This clonotype was observed at least ten times. The V and J genes are TRBV7-8 and TRBJ2-3, with 8 bases aligning to TRBD1. Germline CDR1 and CDR2: SGHVS and FQNEAQ. V gave up 7 bases and J gave up 1 base; unmatched junction bases: 7. This CDR3 contains 15 residues. The CDR3 protein is CASNQGATRTDTQYF. CDR3 sequence (DNA): TGTGCCAGCAACCAGGGGGCGACCCGCACAGATACGCAGTATTTT.